This T cell receptor beta chain was profiled in a study of memory CD4+ T cells and cytomegalovirus serostatus. How the authors handled the data: After removing out-of-frame reads, around 2.2 million distinct TCRbeta sequences remained. The table came from immunoSEQ multiplex PCR; TCRdb's copy has only in-frame clones and leaves some out. V, J and clone size are those of that table, while D and trimming were read from the DNA. Of fewer than 40,000 clones listed, over 65% are singletons. General observations from the study: Median bootstrapped AUC for CMV status was around 0.96 originally, about 0.9 US-trained.

Per the germline V gene, CDR1 is MNHEY and CDR2 is SMNVEV (reference sequence). The ends were cut back, 5 bases at V and 2 bases at J, with 16 bases in the middle. The CDR3 spans 15 residues. As regards this clone: No antigen is known for it. Different DNA sequences within this sample yield the same CDR3.

The sort gate was single viable CD3+CD4+CD8-CD45RO+ cells for memory CD4+ T cells. Serostatus was set by detecting CMV pp150, pp28, p38, p52 IgG. Sequenced material: memory CD4+ T cells from blood. This receptor was identified in an adult in good health and CMV-seronegative. The chain uses TRBV27 and TRBJ2-7, with D uncertain. Here the CDR3 reads CASSARPGPPYEQYF. The CDR3 nucleotides are TGTGCCAGCAGTGCTCGACCGGGCCCTCCCTACGAGCAGTACTTC.